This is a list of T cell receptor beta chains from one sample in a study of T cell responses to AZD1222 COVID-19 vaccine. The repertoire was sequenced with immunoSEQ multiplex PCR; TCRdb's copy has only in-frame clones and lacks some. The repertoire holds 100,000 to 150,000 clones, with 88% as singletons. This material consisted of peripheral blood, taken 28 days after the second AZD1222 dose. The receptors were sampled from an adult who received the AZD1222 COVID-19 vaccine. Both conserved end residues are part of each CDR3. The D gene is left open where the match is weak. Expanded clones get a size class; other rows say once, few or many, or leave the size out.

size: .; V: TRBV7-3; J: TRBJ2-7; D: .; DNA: TGTGCCAGCAGCCCTAAGCCCACAGGGACATTCGGGTCCTACGAGCAGTACTTC; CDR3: CASSPKPTGTFGSYEQYF
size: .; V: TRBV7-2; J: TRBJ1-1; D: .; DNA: TGTGCCAGCAGCTCCCGGCGGGGGCCTATGAACACTGAAGCTTTCTTT; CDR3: CASSSRRGPMNTEAFF
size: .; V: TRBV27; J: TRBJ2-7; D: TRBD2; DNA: TGTGCCAGCAGTTTGGGACTAGGAGCCGAGCAGTACTTC; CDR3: CASSLGLGAEQYF
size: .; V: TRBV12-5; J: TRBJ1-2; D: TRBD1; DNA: TGTGCTAGTGGTCCAAAGGACAGGGGTAGCGGCTACACCTTC; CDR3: CASGPKDRGSGYTF
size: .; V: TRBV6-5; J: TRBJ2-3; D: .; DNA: TGTGCCAGCAGTTTTGGGGCCACAGATACGCAGTATTTT; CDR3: CASSFGATDTQYF
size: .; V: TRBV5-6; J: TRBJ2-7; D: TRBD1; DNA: TGTGCCAGCAGCTTTCCCGGGACAGGGTCCTACGAGCAGTACTTC; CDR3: CASSFPGTGSYEQYF
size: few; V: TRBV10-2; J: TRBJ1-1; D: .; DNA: TGCGCCAGCAGTACGTGGGGGGGGACTGAAGCTTTCTTT; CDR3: CASSTWGGTEAFF
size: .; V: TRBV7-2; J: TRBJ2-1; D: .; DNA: TGTGCCAGCAGCTTTTCTTATAGGTCCAACGAGCAGTTCTTC; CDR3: CASSFSYRSNEQFF
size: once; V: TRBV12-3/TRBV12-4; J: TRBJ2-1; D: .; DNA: TGTGCCAGCAGTTTTGGCCGATACAATGAGCAGTTCTTC; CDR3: CASSFGRYNEQFF
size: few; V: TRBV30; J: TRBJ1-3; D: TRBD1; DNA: TGTGCCTGGGGGGGGGCCGGGACAGCCTCTGGAAACACCATATATTTT; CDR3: CAWGGAGTASGNTIYF
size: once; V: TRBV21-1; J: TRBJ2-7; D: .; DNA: TGTGCCAGCACCGAAAGGAGGATCTACGAGCAGTACTTC; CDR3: CASTERRIYEQYF
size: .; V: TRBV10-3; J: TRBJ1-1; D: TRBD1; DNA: TGTGCCATCAAAAACTCAGGGGGCGACACTGAAGCTTTCTTT; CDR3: CAIKNSGGDTEAFF
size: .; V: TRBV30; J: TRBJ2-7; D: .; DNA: TGTGCCTGGAGATTTCAGGGGTTCTACGAGCAGTACTTC; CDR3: CAWRFQGFYEQYF